This T cell receptor beta chain was captured by sequencing in a study of blood T cell repertoires in COVID-19. From germline, CDR1 is MDHEN and CDR2 SYDVKM. The CDR3 sequence is 14 residues long. Trimming shortened V by 3 bases and J by 6 bases, and 11 bases separated the two germline ends. Clones were sequenced by immunoSEQ multiplex PCR, and TCRdb holds only the in-frame ones, with some missing. The data contain about 380,000 clones, approximately 90% of them seen just once; the ten biggest clones take up roughly 1.2%. This receptor was identified in a woman under 30 who had recovered from COVID-19. This chain connects TRBV28 to TRBJ2-2; no firm D call. Source material: PBMCs or T cells enriched from blood (not recorded which). DNA of the CDR3: TGTGCCAGCAGTTTCGATGCTTGGCCCGGGGAGCTGTTTTTT. This sequence encodes CASSFDAWPGELFF.